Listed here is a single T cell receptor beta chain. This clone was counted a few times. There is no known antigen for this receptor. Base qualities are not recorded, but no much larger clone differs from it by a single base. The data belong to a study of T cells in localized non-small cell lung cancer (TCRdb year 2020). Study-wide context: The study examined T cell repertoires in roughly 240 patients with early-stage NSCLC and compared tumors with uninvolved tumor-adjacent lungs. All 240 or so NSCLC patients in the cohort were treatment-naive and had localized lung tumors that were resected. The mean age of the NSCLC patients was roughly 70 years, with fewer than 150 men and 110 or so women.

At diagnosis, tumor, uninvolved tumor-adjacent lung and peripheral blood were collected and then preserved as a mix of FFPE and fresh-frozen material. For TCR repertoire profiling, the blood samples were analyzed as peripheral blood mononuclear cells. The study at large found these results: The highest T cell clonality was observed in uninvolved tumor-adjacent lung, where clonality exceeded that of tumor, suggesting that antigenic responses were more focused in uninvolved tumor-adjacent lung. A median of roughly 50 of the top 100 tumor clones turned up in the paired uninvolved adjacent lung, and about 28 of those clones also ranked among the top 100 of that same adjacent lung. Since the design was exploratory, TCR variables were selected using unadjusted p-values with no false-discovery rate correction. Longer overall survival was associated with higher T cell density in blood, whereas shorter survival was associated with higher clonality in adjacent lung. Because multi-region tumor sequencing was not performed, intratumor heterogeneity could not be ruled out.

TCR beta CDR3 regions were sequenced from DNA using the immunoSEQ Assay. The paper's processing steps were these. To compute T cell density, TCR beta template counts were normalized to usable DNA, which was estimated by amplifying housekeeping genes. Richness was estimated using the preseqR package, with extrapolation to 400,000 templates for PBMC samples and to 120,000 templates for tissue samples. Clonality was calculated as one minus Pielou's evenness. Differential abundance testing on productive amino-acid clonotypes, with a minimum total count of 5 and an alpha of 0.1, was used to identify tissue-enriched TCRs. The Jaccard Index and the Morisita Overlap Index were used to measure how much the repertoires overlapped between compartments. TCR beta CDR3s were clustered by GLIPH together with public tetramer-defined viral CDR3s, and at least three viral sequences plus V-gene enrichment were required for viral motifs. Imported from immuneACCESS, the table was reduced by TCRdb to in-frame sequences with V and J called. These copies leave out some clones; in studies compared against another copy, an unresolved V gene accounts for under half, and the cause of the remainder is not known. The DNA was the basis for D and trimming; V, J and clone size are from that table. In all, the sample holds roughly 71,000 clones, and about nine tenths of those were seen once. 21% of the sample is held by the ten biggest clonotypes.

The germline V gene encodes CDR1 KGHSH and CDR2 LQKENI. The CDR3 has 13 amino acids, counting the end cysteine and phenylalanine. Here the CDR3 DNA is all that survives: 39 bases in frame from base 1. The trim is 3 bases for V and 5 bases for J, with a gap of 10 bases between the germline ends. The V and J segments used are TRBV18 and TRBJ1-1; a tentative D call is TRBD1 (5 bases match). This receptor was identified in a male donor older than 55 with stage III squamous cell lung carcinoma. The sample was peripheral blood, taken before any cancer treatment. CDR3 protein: CASSPKGRTEAFF. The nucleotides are TGTGCCAGCTCACCGAAGGGGAGGACTGAAGCTTTCTTT.